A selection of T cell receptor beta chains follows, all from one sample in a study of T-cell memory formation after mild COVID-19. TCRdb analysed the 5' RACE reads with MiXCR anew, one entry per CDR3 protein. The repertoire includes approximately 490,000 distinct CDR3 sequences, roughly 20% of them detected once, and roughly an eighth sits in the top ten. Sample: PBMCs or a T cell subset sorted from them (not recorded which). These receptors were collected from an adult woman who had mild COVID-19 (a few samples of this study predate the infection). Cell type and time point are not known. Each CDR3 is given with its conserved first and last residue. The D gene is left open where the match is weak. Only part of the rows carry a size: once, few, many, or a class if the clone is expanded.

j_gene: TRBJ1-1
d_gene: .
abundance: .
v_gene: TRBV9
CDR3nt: TGTGCCAGCAGCGTAGCCAGTGAGAACACTGAAGCTTTCTTT
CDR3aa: CASSVASENTEAFF

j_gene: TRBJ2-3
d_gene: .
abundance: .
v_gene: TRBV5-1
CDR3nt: TGCGCCAGCAGCTTGGAACGGGGGTCGGGGGATACGCAGTATTTT
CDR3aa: CASSLERGSGDTQYF

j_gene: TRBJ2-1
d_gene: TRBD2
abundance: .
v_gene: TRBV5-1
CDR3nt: TGCGCCAGCACCCTAGGACTAGCGGGACCCTCCTACAATGAGCAGTTCTTC
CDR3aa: CASTLGLAGPSYNEQFF

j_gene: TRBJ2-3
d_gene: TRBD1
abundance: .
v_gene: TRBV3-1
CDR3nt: TGTGCCAGCAGCCAAGATCCAGGGGGCTACACAGATACGCAGTATTTT
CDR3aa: CASSQDPGGYTDTQYF

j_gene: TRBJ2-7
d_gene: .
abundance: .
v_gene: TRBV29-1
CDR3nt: TGCAGCGTTACGGTCCAGAGAAACTACGAGCAGTACTTC
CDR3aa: CSVTVQRNYEQYF

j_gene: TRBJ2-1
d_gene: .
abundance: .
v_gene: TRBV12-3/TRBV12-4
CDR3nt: TGTGCCAGCAGTTTCAACTCTGCCGCCAATGAGCAGTTCTTC
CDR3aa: CASSFNSAANEQFF

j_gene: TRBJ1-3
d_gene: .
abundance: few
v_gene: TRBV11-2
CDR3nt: TGTGCCAGCAGTGCGGCCTCTGGAAACACCATATATTTT
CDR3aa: CASSAASGNTIYF

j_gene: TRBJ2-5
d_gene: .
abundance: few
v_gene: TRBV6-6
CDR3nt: TGTGCCAGCAGAAGACTAGTTAGGGAGACCCAGTACTTC
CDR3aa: CASRRLVRETQYF

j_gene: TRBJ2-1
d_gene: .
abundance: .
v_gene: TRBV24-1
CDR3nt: TGTGCCACCAGTGGTATCAGGGGGGGCCGACTAGGGACCTCCTACAATGAGCAGTTCTTC
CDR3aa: CATSGIRGGRLGTSYNEQFF

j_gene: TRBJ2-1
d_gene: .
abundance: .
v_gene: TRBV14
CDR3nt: TGTGCCAGCAGCCCTTCGGTCGCGTCGGACAATGAGCAGTTCTTC
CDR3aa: CASSPSVASDNEQFF

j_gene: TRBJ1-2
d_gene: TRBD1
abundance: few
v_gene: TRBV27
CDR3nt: TGTGCCAGCAGTACGACAGGGACGGGCTACACCTTC
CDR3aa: CASSTTGTGYTF

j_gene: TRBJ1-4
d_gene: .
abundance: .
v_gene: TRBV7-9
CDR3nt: TGTGCCAGCAGCTTAAAGAGGACCGGAGGTGAAAAACTGTTTTTT
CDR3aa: CASSLKRTGGEKLFF

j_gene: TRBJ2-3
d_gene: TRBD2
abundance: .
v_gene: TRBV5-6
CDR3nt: TGTGCCAGCAGCTTGGGGACTAGCGGGGGGGGCCTCACAGATACGCAGTATTTT
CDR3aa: CASSLGTSGGGLTDTQYF

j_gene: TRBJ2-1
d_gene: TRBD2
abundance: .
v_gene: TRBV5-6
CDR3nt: TGTGCCAGCACCCTAGGCGGGGGAACCTACAATGAGCAGTTCTTC
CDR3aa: CASTLGGGTYNEQFF

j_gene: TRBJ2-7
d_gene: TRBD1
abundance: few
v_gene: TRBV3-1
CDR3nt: TGTGCCAGCAGGTGGGACAGGTCCGACTACGAGCAGTACTTC
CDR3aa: CASRWDRSDYEQYF

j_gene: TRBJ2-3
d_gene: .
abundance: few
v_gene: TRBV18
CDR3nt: TGTGCCAGCTCACCTCCAATGGATACGCAGTATTTT
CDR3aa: CASSPPMDTQYF

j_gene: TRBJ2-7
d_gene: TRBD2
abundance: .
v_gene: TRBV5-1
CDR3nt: TGCGCCAGCAGCTACGGAGACTTTACTAGCGGGGGGTTATACTACGAGCAGTACTTC
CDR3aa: CASSYGDFTSGGLYYEQYF

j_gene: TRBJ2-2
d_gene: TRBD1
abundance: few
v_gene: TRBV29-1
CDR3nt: TGCAGCGGCCACAGGGGGCCCGGGGAGCTGTTTTTT
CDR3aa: CSGHRGPGELFF

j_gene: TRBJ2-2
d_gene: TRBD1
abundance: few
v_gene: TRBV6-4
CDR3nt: TGTGCCAGCCAACGGGACAGGAACACCGGGGAGCTGTTTTTT
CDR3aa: CASQRDRNTGELFF

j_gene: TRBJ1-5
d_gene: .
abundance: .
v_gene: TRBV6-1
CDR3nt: TGTGCCAGCAGTGAAGCGATCAGTACCAATCAGCCCCAGCATTTT
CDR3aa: CASSEAISTNQPQHF

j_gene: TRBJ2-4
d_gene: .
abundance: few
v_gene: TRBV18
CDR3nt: TGTGCCAGCTCACCTAGAGCTTCCCTAGCCAAAAACATTCAGTACTTC
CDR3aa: CASSPRASLAKNIQYF

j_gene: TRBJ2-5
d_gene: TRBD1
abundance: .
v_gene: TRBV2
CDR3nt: TGTGCCAGCAGGGCAGGGGGCTGGGAGACCCAGTACTTC
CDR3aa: CASRAGGWETQYF

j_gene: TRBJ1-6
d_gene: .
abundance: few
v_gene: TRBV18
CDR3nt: TGTGCCAGCTCACCACTGGGGGTCGGAGAAACGAATTCACCCCTCCACTTT
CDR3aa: CASSPLGVGETNSPLHF

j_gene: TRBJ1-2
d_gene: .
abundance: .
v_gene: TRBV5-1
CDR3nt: TGCGCCAGCAGCTTCTCAGGGAGTAGCGGCTACACCTTC
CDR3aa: CASSFSGSSGYTF

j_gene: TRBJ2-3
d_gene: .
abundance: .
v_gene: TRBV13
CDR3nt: TGTGCCAGCAACCACGACAGGCGGGATACGCAGTATTTT
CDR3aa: CASNHDRRDTQYF

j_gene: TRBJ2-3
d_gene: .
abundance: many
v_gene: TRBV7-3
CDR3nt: TGTGCCAGCAGCTTAGACGGGGGTGCGAGGCCTACAGGGGATACGCAGTATTTT
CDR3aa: CASSLDGGARPTGDTQYF

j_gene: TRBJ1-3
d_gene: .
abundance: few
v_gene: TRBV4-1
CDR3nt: TGCGCCAGCAGCCAAAGGCTTAGCTCTGGAAACACCATATATTTT
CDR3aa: CASSQRLSSGNTIYF

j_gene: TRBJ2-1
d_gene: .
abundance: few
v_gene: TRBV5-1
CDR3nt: TGCGCCAGCAGCTTGAACGGGGCTGGGTGGAGTGAGCAGTTCTTC
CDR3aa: CASSLNGAGWSEQFF

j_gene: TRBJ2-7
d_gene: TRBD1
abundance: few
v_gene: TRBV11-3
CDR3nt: TGTGCCAGCAGCCGATCGGGGACAGGACCTTCCTACGAGCAGTACTTC
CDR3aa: CASSRSGTGPSYEQYF

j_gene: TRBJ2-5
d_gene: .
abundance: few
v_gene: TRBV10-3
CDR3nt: TGTGCCATCAGTGGCGGGGTAGAGCACCAAGAGACCCAGTACTTC
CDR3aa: CAISGGVEHQETQYF

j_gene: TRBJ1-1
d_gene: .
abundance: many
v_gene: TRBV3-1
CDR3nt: TGTGCCAGCAGCCAAGATTTAAAAGGGTCTGAAGCTTTCTTT
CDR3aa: CASSQDLKGSEAFF

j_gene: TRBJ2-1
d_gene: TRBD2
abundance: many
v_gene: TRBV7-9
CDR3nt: TGTGCCAGCAGCTCTAGCGGGAATGAGCAGTTCTTC
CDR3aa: CASSSSGNEQFF

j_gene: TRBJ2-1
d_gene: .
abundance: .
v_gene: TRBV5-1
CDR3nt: TGCGCCAGCAGCTTGGGGGGCTCATCAAACAATGAGCAGTTCTTC
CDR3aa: CASSLGGSSNNEQFF

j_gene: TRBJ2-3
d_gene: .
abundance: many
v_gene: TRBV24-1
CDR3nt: TGTGCCACCAGTGAAATCGGGAAGAGCACAGATACGCAGTATTTT
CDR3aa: CATSEIGKSTDTQYF

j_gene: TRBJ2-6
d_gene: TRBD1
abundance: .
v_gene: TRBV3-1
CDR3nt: TGTGCCAGCAGCGACAGGGACACCTTCTCTGGGGCCAACGTCCTGACTTTC
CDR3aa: CASSDRDTFSGANVLTF

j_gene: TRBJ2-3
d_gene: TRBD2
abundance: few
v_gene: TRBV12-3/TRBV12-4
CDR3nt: TGTGCCAGCAGTCGCCCAGGGGTAGCGGGGGGAGATACGCAGTATTTT
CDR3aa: CASSRPGVAGGDTQYF

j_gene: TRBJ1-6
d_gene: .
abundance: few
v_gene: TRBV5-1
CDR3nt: TGCGCCAGCAGAAACCTAAGACAAAAAAAAAGGTCACCCCTCCACTTT
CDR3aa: CASRNLRQKKRSPLHF

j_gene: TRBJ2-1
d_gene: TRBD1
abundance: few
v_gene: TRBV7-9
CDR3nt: TGTGCCAGCAGTCAACGGGACAGAGTGTTCTTC
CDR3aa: CASSQRDRVFF

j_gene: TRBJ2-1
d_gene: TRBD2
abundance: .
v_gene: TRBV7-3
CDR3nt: TGTGCCAGCAGCCCCACTAGCGTCGGTGAGCAGTTCTTC
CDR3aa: CASSPTSVGEQFF

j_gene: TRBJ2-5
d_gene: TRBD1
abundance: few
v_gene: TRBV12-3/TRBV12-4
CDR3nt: TGTGCCAGCAGACCCGGGACAGTAGAGACCCAGTACTTC
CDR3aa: CASRPGTVETQYF

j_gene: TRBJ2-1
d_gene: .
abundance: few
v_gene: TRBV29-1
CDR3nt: TGCAGCGTTGTGTACAATGAGCAGTTCTTC
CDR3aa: CSVVYNEQFF

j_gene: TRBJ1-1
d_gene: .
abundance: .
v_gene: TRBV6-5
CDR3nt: TGTGCCAGCAGTTACTCGATACAGGGTCTCGGCACTGAAGCTTTCTTT
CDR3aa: CASSYSIQGLGTEAFF

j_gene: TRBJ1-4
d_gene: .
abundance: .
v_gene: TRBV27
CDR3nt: TGTGCCAGCAGTTTCCTCCGCCACCCCGAACTGTTTTTT
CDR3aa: CASSFLRHPELFF

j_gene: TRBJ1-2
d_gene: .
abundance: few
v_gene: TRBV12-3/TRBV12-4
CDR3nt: TGTGCCAGCAGGAAACAGGGACACTACTATGGCTACACCTTC
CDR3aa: CASRKQGHYYGYTF

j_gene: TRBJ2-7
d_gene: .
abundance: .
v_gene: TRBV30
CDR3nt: TGTGCCTGGAGTGTTCGCGGGCCCTACGAGCAGTACTTC
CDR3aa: CAWSVRGPYEQYF

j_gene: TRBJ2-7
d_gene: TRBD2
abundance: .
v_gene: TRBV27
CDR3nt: TGTGCCAGCAGTAGAGGGACTAGCGGGCCCTACGAGCAGTACTTC
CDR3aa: CASSRGTSGPYEQYF

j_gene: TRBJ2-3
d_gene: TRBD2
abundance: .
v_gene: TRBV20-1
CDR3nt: TGCAGTGCTAGGGAGTACGGGGCTAGCGGGAGACGGGGGCCAGATACGCAGTATTTT
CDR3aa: CSAREYGASGRRGPDTQYF

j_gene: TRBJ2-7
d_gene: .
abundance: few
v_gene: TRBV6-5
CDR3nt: TGTGCCAGCACTCGGACCCAGGGGACCTACGAGCAGTACTTC
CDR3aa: CASTRTQGTYEQYF

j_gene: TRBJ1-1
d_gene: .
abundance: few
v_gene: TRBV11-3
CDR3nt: TGTGCCAGCAGCTTTGTAGGGGGGAGAACTGAAGCTTTCTTT
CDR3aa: CASSFVGGRTEAFF